This entry is about one TCR beta chain. Its antigen is as yet unknown. A much larger clone differs from this one at a single base, so this may be a read error. This sample is part of a study of CD8 T cells in ankylosing spondylitis. The study's findings and limits: As for the disease-linked clones, they showed a CD8+ phenotype and occurred at relatively low frequencies in peripheral blood. A TCR beta motif of fewer than 10 highly homologous variants seemed to mark ankylosing spondylitis blood. In the blood and synovial fluid of reactive arthritis, some motif variants had been previously reported.

This CDR3 is 11 amino acids long. Trimming left V 7 bases short and J 4 bases short, with 5 bases between. Germline V CDR1 and CDR2: ENHRY, SYGVKD. The TCR beta libraries were generated through quantitative 5'-RACE incorporating molecular barcodes. TCRdb reprocessed the 5' RACE reads with MiXCR, giving one entry per CDR3 protein. This table has more than 150,000 distinct CDR3 sequences, around 13% appearing once. The sequence was obtained from a female donor with ankylosing spondylitis or in good health (not recorded which). Sequencing was done on a sample of blood, either unsorted or a sorted T cell fraction (not recorded which). V usage is TRBV10-3 and J usage is TRBJ1-3; D is undetermined. The CDR3 here is CAIMVGNTIYF. The CDR3 nucleotides are TGTGCCATCATGGTCGGAAACACCATATATTTT.